Presented here are 10 T cell receptor beta chains from one specimen sequenced in a study of CD8 T cells in ankylosing spondylitis. MiXCR, applied by TCRdb to the 5' RACE reads, yields one record per CDR3 protein. The sample contains 35,000 to 40,000 distinct CDR3 sequences, 16% of which appear only once. Sample: blood. These receptors were collected from a male donor with ankylosing spondylitis or in good health (not recorded which).

This clonotype has more than one count but fewer than ten. This chain connects TRBV29-1 to TRBJ2-1; no reliable D call. Trimming took 2 bases from V and 7 from J, leaving 6 bases between them. The CDR3 is 11 residues long. Germline V gene data show CDR1 as SQVTM and CDR2 as ANQGSEA. This CDR3 reads CSVESVNEQFF. In nucleotides, the CDR3 is TGCAGCGTTGAATCTGTGAATGAGCAGTTCTTC.

The chain is built from TRBV12-3 or TRBV12-4 and TRBJ2-7, with 12 bases aligning to TRBD2. With 6 bases clipped from V and 6 bases from J, the junction kept 9 bases outside the gene matches. The length of the CDR3 is 15 residues. CDR3 nucleotide sequence: TGTGCCAGCAGCCGAACAAGACTAGCGGGAGTCGAGCAGTACTTC. Protein sequence: CASSRTRLAGVEQYF.

V is TRBV5-1 and J is TRBJ2-2, with D unclear. V gave up 0 bases and J gave up 0 bases, with 9 bases separating them. The CDR3 runs to 16 residues. Germline assignment: CDR1 SGHRS and CDR2 YFSETQ. The CDR3 spells CASSLGVQTNTGELFF. DNA for the CDR3: TGCGCCAGCAGCTTGGGCGTACAGACGAACACCGGGGAGCTGTTTTTT.

A few counts support this clonotype. The V and J genes are TRBV5-1 and TRBJ2-2; TRBD2 aligns across 8 bases. The CDR3 sequence is 14 residues long. J gave up 7 bases and V 4 bases, and 6 bases lay outside the gene matches. The V gene's germline CDR1 is SGHRS and CDR2 YFSETQ. CDR3 sequence (DNA): TGCGCCAGCAGCAAGGGACTAGAACGCGGGGAGCTGTTTTTT. Its translation: CASSKGLERGELFF.

The rearrangement joins TRBV28 to TRBJ1-1, with D unresolved. The germline CDR1 and CDR2 sequences are MDHEN and SYDVKM. The V end was cut by 6 bases, the J end by 1 base, with 9 bases between. CDR3 size: 13 residues. CDR3 protein: CASRIPQNTEAFF. The DNA for the CDR3 is TGTGCCAGCAGGATACCTCAGAACACTGAAGCTTTCTTT.

The chain carries TRBV20-1 and TRBJ2-2; no definite D call. This CDR3 comprises 16 residues. Trimming took off 3 bases at V and 3 bases at J, with 17 bases between the two ends. Germline lookup yields CDR1 DFQATT and CDR2 SNEGSKA (reference sequence). In nucleotides, the CDR3 is TGCAGTGCTAGGGGAAGGGCACCCACGCACACCGGGGAGCTGTTTTTT. The encoded protein is CSARGRAPTHTGELFF.

This clonotype has more than one count but fewer than ten. V usage is TRBV10-3 and J usage is TRBJ2-2, with 8 bases aligning to TRBD2. The CDR3 extends over 16 amino acids. J lost 1 base, V lost 4 bases, and 5 bases had no gene match. Germline V lookup: CDR1 ENHRY, CDR2 SYGVKD. The CDR3 here is CAISVSGSRNTGELFF. CDR3 DNA sequence: TGTGCCATCAGTGTAAGCGGGAGCCGGAACACCGGGGAGCTGTTTTTT.

The chain combines TRBV5-1 with TRBJ2-5; D ambiguous. CDR1 is SGHRS and CDR2 is YFSETQ in the germline V gene. Trimming left V 4 bases short and J 1 base short, with 5 bases between. The CDR3 runs 12 residues. The CDR3 DNA follows: TGCGCCAGCAGCGCGGTCCAAGAGACCCAGTACTTC. Amino acids: CASSAVQETQYF.

The chain uses TRBV20-1 and TRBJ2-1, with D possibly matching TRBD2 (6 bases). The germline CDR1 and CDR2 sequences are DFQATT and SNEGSKA (reference sequence). Trimming took off 6 bases at V and 5 bases at J, with 14 bases between the two ends. This CDR3 comprises 13 residues. CDR3 residues: CSAPHSGDNEQFF. CDR3 sequence (DNA): TGCAGTGCCCCACATAGCGGCGACAATGAGCAGTTCTTC.

The chain has TRBV9 and TRBJ2-3, with D possibly being TRBD2 (6 bases). Germline V gives CDR1 SGDLS, CDR2 YYNGEE. The CDR3 loop spans 15 amino acids. With 5 bases removed from V and 1 base from J, the gap between germline ends came to 14 bases. The CDR3 reads CASSGGDSGTDTQYF. In nucleotides, the CDR3 is TGTGCCAGCAGTGGCGGGGACTCTGGCACAGATACGCAGTATTTT.